Shown below are 20 T cell receptor beta chains from a single sample sequenced in a study of cytomegalovirus exposure and HLA in healthy donors. Clones were sequenced by immunoSEQ multiplex PCR, and TCRdb holds only the in-frame ones, with some missing. The sample yields roughly 100,000 clones, about 95% seen once. The specimen was PBMCs. These TCRs come from a woman aged 18-29 years in good health and CMV-seronegative.

This chain connects TRBV4-2 to TRBJ2-3, with TRBD1 as a possible D gene (6 bases). The CDR3 runs to 14 residues. Germline lookup yields CDR1 LGHNA and CDR2 YNFKEQ. The V gene lost 1 base and the J gene lost 2 bases, with 7 bases spanning the gap. CDR3 sequence reads: CASSQVGHTDTQYF. In DNA, the CDR3 is TGTGCCAGCAGCCAAGTGGGACACACAGATACGCAGTATTTT.

The count of this clone is one. This chain uses TRBV2 with TRBJ2-1; 9 bases align to TRBD1. After removal of 3 bases from V and 2 bases from J, the junction contained 2 bases not matched to a gene. The length of the CDR3 is 15 residues. The germline gives CDR1 SNHLY, CDR2 FYNNEI. This chain's CDR3 is CASSDDRGAYNEQFF. The CDR3 bases are TGTGCCAGCAGTGACGACAGGGGGGCCTACAATGAGCAGTTCTTC.

This rearrangement joins TRBV27 to TRBJ2-3, with D unresolved. The CDR3 runs 14 residues. The germline gives CDR1 MNHEY, CDR2 SMNVEV (reference sequence). The V gene lost 3 bases and the J gene lost 6 bases, with 13 bases spanning the gap. The CDR3, as DNA: TGTGCCAGCAGTTTGTTCGGGTTACCCGATACGCAGTATTTT. This encodes CASSLFGLPDTQYF.

V and J are TRBV19 and TRBJ1-5; D gene ambiguous. This CDR3 comprises 15 residues. V was trimmed by 7 bases and J by 0 bases, leaving 13 bases between them. Germline V lookup: CDR1 LNHDA, CDR2 SQIVND (reference sequence). CDR3 protein: CASINSGRSNQPQHF. The DNA for the CDR3 is TGTGCCAGTATTAATTCTGGGCGTAGCAATCAGCCCCAGCATTTT.

The chain carries TRBV7-2 and TRBJ2-7; 9 nucleotides match TRBD2. CDR3 length equals 15 residues. The junction had 8 bases not matched to a gene; V was cut back by 1 base and J by 7 bases. From germline, CDR1 is SGHTA and CDR2 FQGNSA. The CDR3 region is CASSLGSGLAGEQYF. DNA for the CDR3: TGTGCCAGCAGCTTAGGGAGTGGGCTAGCGGGAGAGCAGTACTTC.

The genes are TRBV7-2 and TRBJ1-1, with TRBD1 matching over 9 bases. J was trimmed by 6 bases and V by 4 bases; bases with no gene match: 9. This CDR3 has 15 amino acids. Germline loops: CDR1 SGHTA, CDR2 FQGNSA. This chain's CDR3 is CASSWRYRGLSEAFF. For the CDR3, the DNA is TGTGCCAGCAGCTGGAGGTACAGGGGGCTCTCTGAAGCTTTCTTT.

J is TRBJ1-1 and V is TRBV5-1; 7 bases map to TRBD1. The CDR3 is 14 residues long. Germline V gene sequence: CDR1 SGHRS, CDR2 YFSETQ. The J segment lost 0 bases and the V segment lost 3 bases, leaving 2 bases of the junction unmatched. The CDR3 spells CASSSGQMNTEAFF. DNA for the CDR3: TGCGCCAGCAGCTCGGGACAGATGAACACTGAAGCTTTCTTT.

V is TRBV9 and J is TRBJ2-7; 9 bases align to TRBD1. V dropped 1 base and J dropped 4; count of bases not matched to a gene: 3. The CDR3 length is 14 residues. Germline CDR1 reads SGDLS; CDR2 reads YYNGEE. The CDR3 spells CASSVRQGGYEQYF. CDR3 nucleotide sequence: TGTGCCAGCAGCGTAAGACAGGGGGGGTACGAGCAGTACTTC.

The chain combines TRBV6-1 with TRBJ1-4, with TRBD1 matching over 8 bases. The CDR3 runs 15 residues. CDR1 MNHNS and CDR2 SASEGT come from the germline V gene. V dropped 4 bases and J dropped 8; count of bases not matched to a gene: 9. In nucleotides, the CDR3 is TGTGCCAGCAGTGCGCCGACAGGGGCGGAAGAAAAACTGTTTTTT. Translated, it gives CASSAPTGAEEKLFF.

This sequence joins TRBV6-5 and TRBJ2-7; 7 bases agree with TRBD1. The CDR3 is made up of 13 amino acids. The V segment lost 0 bases and the J segment 12 bases; nucleotides outside the gene matches: 8. In germline, CDR1 is MNHEY, CDR2 SVGAGI. This CDR3 reads CASSYSETGNPYF. CDR3 sequence (DNA): TGTGCCAGCAGTTACTCCGAGACAGGGAACCCGTACTTC.

This clone appeared many times. The J gene is TRBJ2-3, the V gene TRBV6-4; 10 bases map to TRBD2. The CDR3 is 15 residues long. Germline lookup yields CDR1 MRHNA and CDR2 SNTAGT. Trimming took 4 bases from V and 1 from J; bases not matched to a gene: 2. CDR3 coding DNA: TGTGCCAGCAGTGCCGGGACTAGCGGCACAGATACGCAGTATTTT. Residues: CASSAGTSGTDTQYF.

This clone came up once. The chain employs TRBV10-3 and TRBJ2-2; 7 bases map to TRBD1. V trimming: 3 bases; J trimming: 5 bases; junction bases outside the gene matches: 9. The CDR3 covers 16 residues. Germline CDR1 reads ENHRY; CDR2 reads SYGVKD. This CDR3 is CAISELTGRNTGELFF. The CDR3 nucleotides are TGTGCCATCAGTGAATTGACAGGGAGAAATACCGGGGAGCTGTTTTTT.

The J gene is TRBJ1-5, the V gene TRBV18; no clear D. From germline, CDR1 is KGHSH and CDR2 LQKENI. V shed 2 bases and J shed 0 bases, with 11 bases lying between them. The CDR3 has 16 residues. The CDR3 region is CASSPGSGYSNQPQHF. CDR3 nucleotide sequence: TGTGCCAGCTCACCAGGTTCCGGTTATAGCAATCAGCCCCAGCATTTT. The variable domain in full, completed from reference TRBV18 and TRBJ1-5, reads NAGVMQNPRHLVRRRGQEARLRCSPMKGHSHVYWYRQLPEEGLKFMVYLQKENIIDESGMPKERFSAEFPKEGPSILRIQQVVRGDSAAYFCASSPGSGYSNQPQHFGDGTRLSIL.

This chain uses TRBV2 with TRBJ2-3, with TRBD2 matching 10 bases. This CDR3 contains 14 residues. Germline CDR1 SNHLY, CDR2 FYNNEI. Trimming at V came to 4 bases and at J to 6 bases, leaving 4 bases not matched to a gene. The CDR3 region has the DNA TGTGCCAGCAGTGTCCTAGCGGGAGCGGATACGCAGTATTTT. It specifies CASSVLAGADTQYF.

The rearrangement joins TRBV6-1 to TRBJ2-3, with D possibly matching TRBD1 (5 bases). V lost 0 bases and J 3 bases, leaving 13 bases between the germline ends. Germline loops: CDR1 MNHNS, CDR2 SASEGT. This CDR3 contains 16 residues. The CDR3 loop reads CASSEAPRVVTDTQYF. The CDR3 DNA follows: TGTGCCAGCAGTGAAGCGCCCAGGGTGGTGACAGATACGCAGTATTTT.

V usage is TRBV6-6 and J usage is TRBJ1-1; 7 positions match TRBD1. This CDR3 contains 15 residues. The junction had 8 bases not matched to a gene; V was cut back by 7 bases and J by 0 bases. The germline CDR1 and CDR2 sequences are MNHNY and SVGAGI (reference sequence). As DNA, the CDR3 is TGTGCCAGCAATCTTGACAGGGTCCTGAACACTGAAGCTTTCTTT. As protein: CASNLDRVLNTEAFF.

The chain combines TRBV18 with TRBJ2-5; the match to TRBD2 covers 8 bases. The V gene end was trimmed by 5 bases and the J gene end by 3 bases; junction bases not matched to a gene: 11. The V gene's germline CDR1 is KGHSH and CDR2 LQKENI. The CDR3 covers 16 residues. CDR3 DNA sequence: TGTGCCAGCTCAAAAGATTTAGCGGGAAACAAAGAGACCCAGTACTTC. Translating gives CASSKDLAGNKETQYF.

This chain connects TRBV6-5 to TRBJ2-7, with TRBD1 matching 8 bases. CDR3 length equals 14 residues. The V segment lost 9 bases and the J segment 2 bases; nucleotides outside the gene matches: 9. Germline CDR1 and CDR2: MNHEY and SVGAGI. The CDR3 region has the DNA TGTGCCAGTACTCGACAGGGGAGAGCCTACGAGCAGTACTTC. Amino acid sequence: CASTRQGRAYEQYF.

This chain links TRBV5-8 with TRBJ1-1, with a tentative D call TRBD1 (5 bases). V shed 1 base and J shed 3 bases, with 16 bases lying between them. Per the germline V gene, CDR1 is SGHTS and CDR2 is YDEGEE. The CDR3 consists of 16 residues. Here the CDR3 reads CASSLPPGHGHTEAFF. The CDR3 nucleotides read TGTGCCAGCAGCTTGCCCCCCGGACACGGCCACACTGAAGCTTTCTTT.

The chain employs TRBV7-9 and TRBJ2-1, with 13 bases fitting TRBD2. There are 18 residues in the CDR3. CDR1 is SEHNR, CDR2 FQNEAQ, per germline (reference sequence). The V segment lost 5 bases and the J segment 7 bases; nucleotides outside the gene matches: 14. CDR3 sequence reads: CASSPGTSGIRQGNEQFF. Here the CDR3 DNA reads TGTGCCAGCAGCCCCGGGACTAGCGGGATCCGACAAGGGAATGAGCAGTTCTTC.